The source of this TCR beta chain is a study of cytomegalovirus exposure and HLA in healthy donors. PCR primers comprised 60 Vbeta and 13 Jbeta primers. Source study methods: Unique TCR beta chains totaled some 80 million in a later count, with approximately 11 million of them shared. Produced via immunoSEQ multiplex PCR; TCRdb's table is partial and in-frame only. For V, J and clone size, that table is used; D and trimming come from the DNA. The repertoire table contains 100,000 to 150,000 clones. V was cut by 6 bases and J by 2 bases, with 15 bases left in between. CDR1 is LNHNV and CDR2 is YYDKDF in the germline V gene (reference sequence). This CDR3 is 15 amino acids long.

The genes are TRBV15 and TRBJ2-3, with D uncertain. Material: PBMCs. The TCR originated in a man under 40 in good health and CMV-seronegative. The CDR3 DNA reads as TGTGCCACCAGTTCGACGGCGGAACCCACAGATACGCAGTATTTT. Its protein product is CATSSTAEPTDTQYF.